The clone carrying this TCR beta chain was detected ten times or more. Its antigen is unidentified. Via MiXCR, TCRdb re-called the multiplex PCR reads, giving one row per CDR3 protein. The table records about 140,000 distinct CDR3 sequences, around a third of them present only once. The data originate from a study of breast tumors, draining lymph nodes, adjacent tissues. General observations from the study: Luminal-like breast cancer showed significantly greater tumor-nontumor repertoire similarity than basal-like breast cancer did.

This CDR3 has 14 residues. Germline V gene lookup returns CDR1 MGHRA and CDR2 YSYEKL. Losses at the gene ends were 3 bases for V and 3 bases for J; bases not matched to a gene: 3. Samples came from axillary lymph nodes draining the breast cancer. What was sequenced was axillary lymph node tissue. This clonotype was sampled from a female donor with breast cancer. Some clones in this sample may be carry-over from other donors' samples. The genes are TRBV4-1 and TRBJ2-7, with TRBD1 matching over 9 bases. The CDR3 DNA reads as TGCGCCAGCAGCCACGGACAGGGGTACTACGAGCAGTACTTC. It yields the protein CASSHGQGYYEQYF.